The T cell receptor (beta chain) under discussion was sequenced for a study of CD8 T cells in ankylosing spondylitis. This clonotype was recorded many times. Trimming removed 4 bases at V and 10 bases at J, with 14 bases between. This CDR3 has 14 residues. Germline lookup yields CDR1 SNHLY and CDR2 FYNNEI. TCRdb itself ran the 5' RACE reads through MiXCR, one entry per CDR3 protein. The sample includes 130,000 or so distinct CDR3 sequences, approximately 10% seen only once; the top ten take around 4.1%. The gene calls are TRBV2 and TRBJ1-6, with D possibly being TRBD1 (6 bases). Material for sequencing was blood, either unsorted or a sorted T cell fraction (not recorded which). This sequence originates from a female donor with ankylosing spondylitis or in good health (not recorded which). CDR3 region: CASSGEGHGSPLHF. The CDR3 DNA sequence: TGTGCCAGCAGTGGGGAGGGACATGGATCACCCCTCCACTTT.